The next 8 T cell receptor beta chains were all read from a single sample in a study of molecular identifiers for immune sequencing clone quantification. TCRdb independently ran MiXCR on the PCR reads; one entry per CDR3 protein. The sample shows roughly 320,000 distinct CDR3 sequences, around a fifth of them seen only once. Sequenced: naive CD8+ T cells from blood, with Jurkat cell RNA spiked in. Specified subset: FACS-sorted CD8+CD4-CCR7+CD45RA+ naive T cells. The receptor set was obtained from a human donor in good health. Some libraries in this study had Jurkat cell RNA spiked in.

This clonotype occurred many times. The chain is built from TRBV24-1 and TRBJ2-2; 10 bases match TRBD2. Per germline, CDR1 KGHDR and CDR2 SFDVKD. V shed 3 bases and J 0 bases; nucleotides not matched to a gene: 0. CDR3 length equals 16 residues. CDR3 sequence reads: CATSDLAGANTGELFF. The DNA of the CDR3 is TGTGCCACCAGTGATCTAGCGGGGGCGAACACCGGGGAGCTGTTTTTT.

This clonotype was picked up many times. This chain links TRBV13 with TRBJ2-2; no clear D. V lost 3 bases to trimming and J lost 0 bases, with 14 bases between them. The germline CDR1 and CDR2 sequences are PRHDT and FYEKMQ (reference sequence). This CDR3 contains 17 residues. CDR3 coding DNA: TGTGCCAGCAGCTTCGGAAGGGCCGACTCGAACACCGGGGAGCTGTTTTTT. Protein product: CASSFGRADSNTGELFF.

This clonotype was detected many times. V gene TRBV28 combines with J gene TRBJ2-5; 13 bases match TRBD2. Germline CDR1 MDHEN, CDR2 SYDVKM. The CDR3 is 15 residues long. V was pared by 7 bases and J by 4 bases, with 6 bases of the junction left unmatched. DNA of the CDR3: TGTGCCAGCACCGGACTAGCGGGAGTCTCAGAGACCCAGTACTTC. Translating gives CASTGLAGVSETQYF. Looking up the rest from reference TRBV28 and TRBJ2-5 gives the full variable domain: DVKVTQSSRYLVKRTGEKVFLECVQDMDHENMFWYRQDPGLGLRLIYFSYDVKMKEKGDIPEGYSVSREKKERFSLILESASTNQTSMYLCASTGLAGVSETQYFGPGTRLLVL.

This clonotype was counted ten times or more. This chain connects TRBV12-3 or TRBV12-4 to TRBJ2-4; a weak D match, TRBD1 (6 bases). V shed 5 bases and J shed 4 bases, with 15 bases lying between them. The length of the CDR3 is 15 residues. In DNA form, the CDR3 reads TGTGCCAGCAGTCCCCCAGGGGCCGTAAAAAACATTCAGTACTTC. Translation gives CASSPPGAVKNIQYF.

This clonotype was found many times. The J gene is TRBJ2-3, the V gene TRBV4-2, with 8 bases lining up with TRBD2. CDR1 is LGHNA, CDR2 YNFKEQ, per germline. Germline trimming cut 1 base from V and 3 bases from J; bases unmatched to any gene: 6. The CDR3 spans 16 residues. The chain's CDR3 is CASSQGTTSGTDTQYF. CDR3 DNA sequence: TGTGCCAGCAGCCAAGGAACTACTAGCGGAACAGATACGCAGTATTTT.

In this sample, this clonotype turned up many times. The V call is TRBV29-1, the J call TRBJ1-2; D unresolved. The CDR3 loop spans 13 amino acids. The V end was cut by 2 bases, the J end by 0 bases, with 7 bases between. From germline, CDR1 is SQVTM and CDR2 ANQGSEA. For the CDR3, the DNA is TGCAGCGTTGAACCGTATTCTAACTATGGCTACACCTTC. This codes for CSVEPYSNYGYTF.

This clonotype was observed at least ten times. The chain is built from TRBV27 and TRBJ2-7; maybe TRBD1 (5 bases). There are 14 residues in the CDR3. Germline assignment: CDR1 MNHEY and CDR2 SMNVEV (reference sequence). V was clipped by 5 bases and J by 2 bases, with 13 bases between them. CDR3 sequence: CASSPTTVAYEQYF. CDR3 bases: TGTGCCAGCAGTCCCACGACAGTAGCCTACGAGCAGTACTTC.

As to this clonotype: This may come from a read error, since a much larger clone is one base off. The chain has TRBV12-3 or TRBV12-4 and TRBJ2-1, with D tentatively TRBD2 (5 bases). The CDR3 spans 16 residues. CDR3 amino acids: CACSTYGFRGSNEQFF. DNA for the CDR3: TGTGCCTGCAGTACCTACGGGTTTCGAGGGAGCAATGAGCAGTTCTTC.